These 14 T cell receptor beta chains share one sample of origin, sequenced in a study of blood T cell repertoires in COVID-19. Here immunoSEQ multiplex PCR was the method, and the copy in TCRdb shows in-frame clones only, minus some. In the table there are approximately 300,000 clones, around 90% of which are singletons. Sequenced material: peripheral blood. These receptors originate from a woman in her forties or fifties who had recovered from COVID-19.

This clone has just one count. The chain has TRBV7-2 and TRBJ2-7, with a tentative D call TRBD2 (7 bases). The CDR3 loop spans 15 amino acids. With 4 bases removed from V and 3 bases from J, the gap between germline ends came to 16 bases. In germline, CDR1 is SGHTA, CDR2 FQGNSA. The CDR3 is CASSSRGGGGYEQYF. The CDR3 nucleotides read TGTGCCAGCAGCTCCAGGGGAGGCGGGGGCTACGAGCAGTACTTC.

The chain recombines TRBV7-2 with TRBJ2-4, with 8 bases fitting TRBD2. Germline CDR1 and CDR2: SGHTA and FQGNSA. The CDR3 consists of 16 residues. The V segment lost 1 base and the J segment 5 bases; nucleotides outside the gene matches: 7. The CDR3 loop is CASSLGSGRSQNIQYF. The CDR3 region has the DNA TGTGCCAGCAGCTTAGGAAGCGGGAGAAGCCAAAACATTCAGTACTTC.

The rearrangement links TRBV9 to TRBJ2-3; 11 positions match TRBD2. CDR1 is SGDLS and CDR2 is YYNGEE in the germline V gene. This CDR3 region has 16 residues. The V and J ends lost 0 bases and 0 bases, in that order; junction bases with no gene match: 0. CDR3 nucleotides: TGTGCCAGCAGCGTAGCTAGCGGGAGGAGCACAGATACGCAGTATTTT. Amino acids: CASSVASGRSTDTQYF.

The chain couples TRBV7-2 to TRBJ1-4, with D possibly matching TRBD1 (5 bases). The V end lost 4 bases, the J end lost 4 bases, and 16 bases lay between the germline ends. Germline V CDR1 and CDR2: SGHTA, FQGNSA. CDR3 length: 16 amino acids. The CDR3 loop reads CASSSRVGGYNEKLFF. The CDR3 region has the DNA TGTGCCAGCAGCTCCCGAGTCGGGGGTTATAATGAAAAACTGTTTTTT.

CDR3 residues: CASSPGTGYQETQYF. CDR3 sequence (DNA): TGTGCCAGCAGCCCAGGTACAGGGTATCAAGAGACCCAGTACTTC. The gene calls are TRBV7-9 and TRBJ2-5; D possibly corresponds to TRBD1 (6 bases). Per the germline V gene, CDR1 is SEHNR and CDR2 is FQNEAQ (reference sequence). This CDR3 spans 15 amino acids. The ends were cut back, 5 bases at V and 2 bases at J, with 15 bases in the middle.

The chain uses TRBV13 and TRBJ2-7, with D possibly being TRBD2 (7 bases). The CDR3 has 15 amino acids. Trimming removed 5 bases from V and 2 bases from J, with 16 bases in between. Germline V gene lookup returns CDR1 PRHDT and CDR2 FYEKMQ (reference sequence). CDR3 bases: TGTGCCAGCAGCCCCGGGGGGCCCTCCCCCTACGAGCAGTACTTC. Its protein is CASSPGGPSPYEQYF.

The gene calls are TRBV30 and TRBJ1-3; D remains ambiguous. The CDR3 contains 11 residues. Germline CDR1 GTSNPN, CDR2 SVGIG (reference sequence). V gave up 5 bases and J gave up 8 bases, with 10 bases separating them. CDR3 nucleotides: TGTGCCTGGCGAGTGCGGGACACCATATATTTT. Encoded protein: CAWRVRDTIYF.

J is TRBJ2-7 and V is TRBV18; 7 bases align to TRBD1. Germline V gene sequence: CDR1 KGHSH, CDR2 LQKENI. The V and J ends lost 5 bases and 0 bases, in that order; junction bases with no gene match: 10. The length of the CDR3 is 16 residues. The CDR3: CASSIVRDRYSYEQYF. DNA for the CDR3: TGTGCCAGCTCAATCGTCCGGGACAGATACTCCTACGAGCAGTACTTC.

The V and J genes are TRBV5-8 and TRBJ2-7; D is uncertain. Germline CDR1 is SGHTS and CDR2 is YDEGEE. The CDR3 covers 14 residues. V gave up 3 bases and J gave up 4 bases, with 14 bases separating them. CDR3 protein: CASSSLLGAYEQYF. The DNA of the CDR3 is TGTGCCAGCAGCTCCCTGCTAGGCGCGTACGAGCAGTACTTC.

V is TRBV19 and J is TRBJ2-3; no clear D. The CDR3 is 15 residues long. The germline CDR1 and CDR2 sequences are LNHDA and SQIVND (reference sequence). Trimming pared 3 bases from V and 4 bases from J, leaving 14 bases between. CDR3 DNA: TGTGCCAGTAGTATCATGGTGGGCTTCGCAGATACGCAGTATTTT. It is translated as CASSIMVGFADTQYF. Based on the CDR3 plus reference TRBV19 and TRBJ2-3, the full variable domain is DGGITQSPKYLFRKEGQNVTLSCEQNLNHDAMYWYRQDPGQGLRLIYYSQIVNDFQKGDIAEGYSVSREKKESFPLTVTSAQKNPTAFYLCASSIMVGFADTQYFGPGTRLTVL.

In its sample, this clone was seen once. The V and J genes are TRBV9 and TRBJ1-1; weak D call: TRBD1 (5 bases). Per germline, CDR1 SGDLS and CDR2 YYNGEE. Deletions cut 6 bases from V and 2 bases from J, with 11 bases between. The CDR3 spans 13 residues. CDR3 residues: CASNRISNTEAFF. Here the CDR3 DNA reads TGTGCCAGCAACAGGATTTCTAACACTGAAGCTTTCTTT.

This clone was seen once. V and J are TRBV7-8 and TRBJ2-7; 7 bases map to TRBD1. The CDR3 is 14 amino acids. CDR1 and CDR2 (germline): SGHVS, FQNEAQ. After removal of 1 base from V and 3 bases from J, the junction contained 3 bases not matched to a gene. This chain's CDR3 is CASSLGDRFYEQYF. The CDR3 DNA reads TGTGCCAGCAGCTTAGGGGACAGATTCTACGAGCAGTACTTC.

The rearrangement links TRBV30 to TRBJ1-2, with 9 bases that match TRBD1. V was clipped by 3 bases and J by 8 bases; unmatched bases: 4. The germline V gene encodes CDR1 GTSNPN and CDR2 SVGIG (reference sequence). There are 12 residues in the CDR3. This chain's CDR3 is CAWRDRGEGYTF. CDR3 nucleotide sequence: TGTGCCTGGAGGGACAGGGGCGAAGGCTACACCTTC. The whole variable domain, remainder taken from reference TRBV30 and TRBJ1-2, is SQTIHQWPATLVQPVGSPLSLECTVEGTSNPNLYWYRQAAGRGLQLLFYSVGIGQISSEVPQNLSASRPQDRQFILSSKKLLLSDSGFYLCAWRDRGEGYTFGSGTRLTVV.

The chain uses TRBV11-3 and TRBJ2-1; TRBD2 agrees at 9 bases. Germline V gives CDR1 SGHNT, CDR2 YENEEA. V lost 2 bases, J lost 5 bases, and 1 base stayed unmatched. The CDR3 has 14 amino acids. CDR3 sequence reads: CASSLTSGHNEQFF. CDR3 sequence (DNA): TGTGCCAGCAGCTTAACTAGCGGGCACAATGAGCAGTTCTTC.